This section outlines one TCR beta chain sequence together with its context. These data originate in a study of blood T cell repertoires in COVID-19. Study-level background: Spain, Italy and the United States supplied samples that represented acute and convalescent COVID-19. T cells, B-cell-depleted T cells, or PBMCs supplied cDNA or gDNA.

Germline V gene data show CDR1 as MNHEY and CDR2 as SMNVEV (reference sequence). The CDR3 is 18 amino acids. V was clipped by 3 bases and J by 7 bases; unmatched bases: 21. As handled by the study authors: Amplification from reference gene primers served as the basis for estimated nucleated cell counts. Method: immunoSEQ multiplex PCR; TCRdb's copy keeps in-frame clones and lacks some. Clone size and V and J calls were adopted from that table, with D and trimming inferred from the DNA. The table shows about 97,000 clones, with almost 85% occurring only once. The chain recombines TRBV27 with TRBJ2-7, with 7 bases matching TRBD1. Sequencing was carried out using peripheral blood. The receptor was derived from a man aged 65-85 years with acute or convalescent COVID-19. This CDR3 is CASSLDRDSRSTLGEQYF. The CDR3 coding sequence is TGTGCCAGCAGTTTGGACCGGGACAGCCGATCAACGTTGGGTGAGCAGTACTTC.